This T cell receptor beta chain comes out of a study of T cells after yellow fever vaccination. Study context: Preparation used SMART-Seq v4 Ultra Low Input for the low-cell-number fractions. Whole-study findings and limits: Although most clonotypes did not, a small share appeared in both CD4 and CD8 compartments. The booster saw the reappearance of most primary-vaccination clones (96% CD4, 80% to 90% CD8).

Germline CDR1 LGHNA, CDR2 YSLEER. Trimming left V 4 bases short and J 3 bases short, with 10 bases between. The CDR3 loop spans 13 amino acids. On this clonotype: Its antigen is not known.

As TCR cDNA was made by 5'RACE template switching, a universal primer site and UMIs were added. TCRdb used MiXCR to reprocess the 5' RACE reads, holding one entry per CDR3 protein. The data contain over 150,000 distinct CDR3 sequences, about 6% of them singletons. This sequence was found in a man between 18 and 29 years old who received the YFV17D yellow fever vaccine. The rearrangement joins TRBV4-3 to TRBJ2-7, with D maybe TRBD1 (6 bases). Sequences were derived from CD4+ T cells sorted from PBMCs, sampled on the day of the first yellow fever vaccination. The CDR3 is CASSRGQYYEQYF. The CDR3 DNA reads TGCGCCAGCAGCCGAGGACAGTACTACGAGCAGTACTTC.